This T cell receptor beta chain was sequenced during a study of cytomegalovirus exposure and HLA in healthy donors. Unmatched junction bases numbered 2, after V lost 4 bases and J lost 12 bases. CDR3 size: 13 residues. The germline V gene has CDR1 SGHNT and CDR2 YYREEE (reference sequence). Use of 60 Vbeta and 13 Jbeta primers characterized the PCR. The repertoire was sequenced with immunoSEQ multiplex PCR; TCRdb's copy has only in-frame clones and lacks some. Of 100,000 to 150,000 clones in the sample, roughly three quarters were seen once. Sequencing was carried out using PBMCs. The receptor was isolated from a man under 40 in good health and CMV-seropositive. J is TRBJ1-6 and V is TRBV5-4; 12 nucleotides align to TRBD1. The CDR3 region is CASSRDRGQPLHF. Here the CDR3 DNA reads TGTGCCAGCAGCCGGGACAGGGGGCAACCCCTCCACTTT.